The sequence of this T cell receptor (beta chain) was determined in a study of shared clonotypes between healthy human individuals. The V gene lost 0 bases and the J gene lost 2 bases, with 10 bases spanning the gap. CDR1 and CDR2 (germline): LNHNV, YYDKDF (reference sequence). This CDR3 is built from 15 residues. Here immunoSEQ multiplex PCR was the method, and the copy in TCRdb shows in-frame clones only, minus some. The sample contains approximately 510,000 clones, 79% of which appear only once. The source material was PBMCs. V usage is TRBV15 and J usage is TRBJ2-5; D remains ambiguous. The source is a woman in her thirties or forties in good health. Some clones in this sample may be carry-over from other donors' samples. CDR3 DNA sequence: TGTGCCACCAGCAGAGATCTAGGCAGACAAGAGACCCAGTACTTC. This translates into CATSRDLGRQETQYF. Filled out from reference TRBV15 and TRBJ2-5, the complete variable domain reads DAMVIQNPRYQVTQFGKPVTLSCSQTLNHNVMYWYQQKSSQAPKLLFHYYDKDFNNEADTPDNFQSRRPNTSFCFLDIRSPGLGDTAMYLCATSRDLGRQETQYFGPGTRLLVL.